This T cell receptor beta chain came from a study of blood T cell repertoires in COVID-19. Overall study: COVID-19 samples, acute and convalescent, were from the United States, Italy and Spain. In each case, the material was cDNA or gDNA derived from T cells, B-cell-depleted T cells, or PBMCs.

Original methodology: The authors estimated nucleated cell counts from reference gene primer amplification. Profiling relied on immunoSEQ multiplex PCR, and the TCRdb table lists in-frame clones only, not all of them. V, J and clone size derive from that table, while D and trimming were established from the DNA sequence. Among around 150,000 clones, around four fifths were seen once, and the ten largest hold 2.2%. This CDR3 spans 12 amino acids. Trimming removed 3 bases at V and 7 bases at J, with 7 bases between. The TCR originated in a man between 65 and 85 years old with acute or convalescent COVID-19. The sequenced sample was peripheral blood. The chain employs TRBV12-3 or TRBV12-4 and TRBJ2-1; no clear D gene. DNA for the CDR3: TGTGCCAGCAGTTTGGCTCCTAATGAGCAGTTCTTC. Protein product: CASSLAPNEQFF.